The rows below give T cell receptor beta chains drawn from one sample of a study of metastatic and nonmetastatic thyroid tumors. TCRdb ran MiXCR on the PCR reads. The sample records roughly 90,000 clones, about 15% being singletons. Sequencing was performed on blood. The receptors come from a female donor with papillary thyroid cancer or a benign thyroid nodule (not recorded which). Some clones in this sample may be carry-over from other donors' samples. The CDR3 runs from the conserved cysteine through the conserved F or W. A D gene is named only where the DNA matches it firmly. Rows give clone size only sometimes, using once, few, many, or a class for an expanded clone.

j_call: TRBJ2-3; v_call: TRBV18; clone_size: many; d_call: TRBD2; cdr3_nt: TGTGCCAGCTCACCACCCCTGAGCGGGGGGGCCAGGGTTACGCAGTATTTT; cdr3_aa: CASSPPLSGGARVTQYF
j_call: TRBJ2-7; v_call: TRBV3-1; clone_size: many; d_call: -; cdr3_nt: TGTGCCAGCAGCCAGGCGCGCGAGCAGTACTTC; cdr3_aa: CASSQAREQYF
j_call: TRBJ2-5; v_call: TRBV3-1; clone_size: many; d_call: TRBD2; cdr3_nt: TGTGCCAGCAGCCAACGGGGACTAGCGGGGGGGCCGGGACAAGAGACCCAGTACTTC; cdr3_aa: CASSQRGLAGGPGQETQYF
j_call: TRBJ2-2; v_call: TRBV27; clone_size: many; d_call: TRBD2; cdr3_nt: TGTGCCAGCAGTTTCCGGACTAGCGGGGTTATGAACACCGGGGAGCTGTTTTTT; cdr3_aa: CASSFRTSGVMNTGELFF
j_call: TRBJ2-2; v_call: TRBV7-2; clone_size: many; d_call: -; cdr3_nt: TGTGCCAGCAGCTTACATCCTTCCACCGGGGAGCTGTTTTTT; cdr3_aa: CASSLHPSTGELFF
j_call: TRBJ2-5; v_call: TRBV19; clone_size: -; d_call: -; cdr3_nt: TGTGCCAGTAGTCCCTACGTGGGGGGTGAGACCCATTACTTC; cdr3_aa: CASSPYVGGETHYF
j_call: TRBJ2-1; v_call: TRBV9; clone_size: -; d_call: -; cdr3_nt: TGTGCCAGCAGCGTAGTAGGGAACGTTGATCAGTTCTTT; cdr3_aa: CASSVVGNVDQFF
j_call: TRBJ1-2; v_call: TRBV6-1; clone_size: few; d_call: -; cdr3_nt: TGTGCCAACAGTCTAATAACGGACGTGAACTATGGCCACACCTTC; cdr3_aa: CANSLITDVNYGHTF
j_call: TRBJ2-1; v_call: TRBV6-6; clone_size: many; d_call: TRBD2; cdr3_nt: TGTGCCAGCAGTTGCGGGGGGGGGACAGTCTACAATGAGCAGTTCTTC; cdr3_aa: CASSCGGGTVYNEQFF
j_call: TRBJ2-4; v_call: TRBV20-1; clone_size: many; d_call: -; cdr3_nt: TGCAGTGCTAGCTTTTCGGTAGCCAAAAACATTCAGTACTTC; cdr3_aa: CSASFSVAKNIQYF
j_call: TRBJ2-5; v_call: TRBV27; clone_size: many; d_call: -; cdr3_nt: TGTGCCAGCAGTGGCATGGAACAAGAGACCCAGTACTTC; cdr3_aa: CASSGMEQETQYF